Following are 10 T cell receptor beta chains from one sample sequenced in a study of patients and donors after allogeneic stem cell transplantation. One entry per CDR3 protein results from TCRdb running MiXCR on the RT-PCR reads. The sample consists of 85,000 to 90,000 distinct CDR3 sequences, about 48% of them appearing once. Sequenced material: blood, either unsorted or a sorted T cell fraction (not recorded which). All receptors come from a human donor who was either an allogeneic HSCT recipient or a stem cell or donor lymphocyte infusion donor (not recorded which). It is not recorded whose cells these are; they may come from a transplant donor.

This clonotype was detected only a few times. The genes are TRBV6-5 and TRBJ1-4; D remains ambiguous. Germline V CDR1 and CDR2: MNHEY, SVGAGI. The V gene lost 2 bases and the J gene lost 7 bases, with 14 bases spanning the gap. This CDR3 spans 15 amino acids. Here the CDR3 reads CASSYQDGPTEKLFF. The CDR3 coding sequence is TGTGCCAGCAGTTACCAGGACGGTCCTACTGAAAAACTGTTTTTT.

This clonotype was recorded a few times. The chain joins TRBV4-1 to TRBJ1-2; D is undetermined. The CDR3 has 15 amino acids. Germline assignment: CDR1 MGHRA and CDR2 YSYEKL. The ends were cut back, 1 base at V and 5 bases at J, with 14 bases in the middle. CDR3 nucleotides: TGCGCCAGCAGCCAAGTAAGGCCCCATGTTTATGGCTACACCTTC. As protein: CASSQVRPHVYGYTF.

The J gene is TRBJ1-3, the V gene TRBV20-1; D remains ambiguous. CDR3 length: 14 amino acids. V was shortened by 3 bases and J by 0 bases, with 9 bases between the two germline ends. The germline gives CDR1 DFQATT, CDR2 SNEGSKA (reference sequence). The chain's CDR3 is CSASRGSSGNTIYF. The CDR3 region has the DNA TGCAGTGCTAGCCGCGGGAGCTCTGGAAACACCATATATTTT.

The chain has TRBV7-2 and TRBJ2-3; 7 bases are a match to TRBD1. V dropped 1 base and J dropped 5; count of bases not matched to a gene: 12. The CDR3 runs to 17 residues. Per germline, CDR1 SGHTA and CDR2 FQGNSA. CDR3 protein: CASSLGGSGGIEDTQYF. The CDR3 DNA is TGTGCCAGCAGCTTAGGAGGGTCAGGGGGAATCGAAGATACGCAGTATTTT.

V usage is TRBV7-2 and J usage is TRBJ2-2; tentatively, D is TRBD2 (5 bases). CDR1 is SGHTA and CDR2 is FQGNSA in the germline V gene. The CDR3 sequence is 16 residues long. The V end lost 5 bases, the J end lost 4 bases, and 17 bases lay between the germline ends. This CDR3 is CASSTEVGVGTGELFF. The CDR3, as DNA: TGTGCCAGCAGCACCGAGGTGGGAGTCGGCACCGGGGAGCTGTTTTTT.

The V call is TRBV29-1, the J call TRBJ2-1; D might be TRBD1 (6 bases). With 7 bases removed from V and 5 bases from J, the gap between germline ends came to 12 bases. The V gene's germline CDR1 is SQVTM and CDR2 ANQGSEA. The CDR3 length is 12 residues. The CDR3 nucleotides read TGCAGCGAGAGGGGGATGGACAATGAGCAGTTCTTC. The encoded protein is CSERGMDNEQFF.

This chain links TRBV28 with TRBJ2-5; no clear D gene. Germline assignment: CDR1 MDHEN and CDR2 SYDVKM. V was pared by 10 bases and J by 4 bases, with 16 bases between. The CDR3 extends over 13 amino acids. The CDR3 spells CANSRVLGETQYF. Here the CDR3 DNA reads TGTGCCAATTCCCGGGTCCTGGGAGAGACCCAGTACTTC.

The chain carries TRBV6-6 and TRBJ1-5; 7 bases are shared with TRBD1. CDR3 length: 15 residues. The trim removed 4 bases at V and 1 base at J, leaving 4 bases unmatched. Per the germline V gene, CDR1 is MNHNY and CDR2 is SVGAGI (reference sequence). This CDR3 reads CASSSHRGSNQPQHF. CDR3 bases: TGTGCCAGCAGTTCCCACAGGGGAAGCAATCAGCCCCAGCATTTT.

V usage is TRBV4-2 and J usage is TRBJ1-1; D unresolved. The CDR3 totals 14 residues. The V gene's germline CDR1 is LGHNA and CDR2 YNFKEQ. V lost 5 bases, J lost 1 base, and 11 bases lay in between. DNA for the CDR3: TGTGCCAGCAGCTCAGACGACAAGAACACTGAAGCTTTCTTT. This translates into CASSSDDKNTEAFF.

This clonotype was seen a handful of times. The chain has TRBV11-1 and TRBJ1-2, with D uncertain. Germline CDR1 reads SGHAT; CDR2 reads FQDESV (reference sequence). This CDR3 has 13 amino acids. Trimming left V 1 base short and J 4 bases short, with 7 bases between. CDR3 bases: TGTGCCAGCAGCTTAGACAGCGTCTATGGCTACACCTTC. Translation gives CASSLDSVYGYTF.